This TCR beta chain was captured by sequencing in a study of cytomegalovirus exposure and HLA in healthy donors. A note on this clone: Its specificity is not known.

Whole-study findings and limits: According to the study, approximately 150 TCR beta chains were cytomegalovirus-associated.

Data came from immunoSEQ multiplex PCR; TCRdb stores just in-frame clones and leaves some out. The sample has roughly 120,000 clones; about nine tenths are singletons. The sequencing input was PBMCs. The receptor was isolated from a man aged 25-45 years in good health and CMV-seronegative.

For the CDR3, the DNA is TGCGCCAGCAGCCCAGTAACCGCCGGGACAGGGTCTAATTCACCCCTCCACTTT. This gives the protein CASSPVTAGTGSNSPLHF. V is TRBV5-1 and J is TRBJ1-6; 9 bases match TRBD1. The CDR3 totals 18 residues. Trimming removed 4 bases from V and 6 bases from J; junction bases left unmatched: 14. The germline V gene encodes CDR1 SGHRS and CDR2 YFSETQ.